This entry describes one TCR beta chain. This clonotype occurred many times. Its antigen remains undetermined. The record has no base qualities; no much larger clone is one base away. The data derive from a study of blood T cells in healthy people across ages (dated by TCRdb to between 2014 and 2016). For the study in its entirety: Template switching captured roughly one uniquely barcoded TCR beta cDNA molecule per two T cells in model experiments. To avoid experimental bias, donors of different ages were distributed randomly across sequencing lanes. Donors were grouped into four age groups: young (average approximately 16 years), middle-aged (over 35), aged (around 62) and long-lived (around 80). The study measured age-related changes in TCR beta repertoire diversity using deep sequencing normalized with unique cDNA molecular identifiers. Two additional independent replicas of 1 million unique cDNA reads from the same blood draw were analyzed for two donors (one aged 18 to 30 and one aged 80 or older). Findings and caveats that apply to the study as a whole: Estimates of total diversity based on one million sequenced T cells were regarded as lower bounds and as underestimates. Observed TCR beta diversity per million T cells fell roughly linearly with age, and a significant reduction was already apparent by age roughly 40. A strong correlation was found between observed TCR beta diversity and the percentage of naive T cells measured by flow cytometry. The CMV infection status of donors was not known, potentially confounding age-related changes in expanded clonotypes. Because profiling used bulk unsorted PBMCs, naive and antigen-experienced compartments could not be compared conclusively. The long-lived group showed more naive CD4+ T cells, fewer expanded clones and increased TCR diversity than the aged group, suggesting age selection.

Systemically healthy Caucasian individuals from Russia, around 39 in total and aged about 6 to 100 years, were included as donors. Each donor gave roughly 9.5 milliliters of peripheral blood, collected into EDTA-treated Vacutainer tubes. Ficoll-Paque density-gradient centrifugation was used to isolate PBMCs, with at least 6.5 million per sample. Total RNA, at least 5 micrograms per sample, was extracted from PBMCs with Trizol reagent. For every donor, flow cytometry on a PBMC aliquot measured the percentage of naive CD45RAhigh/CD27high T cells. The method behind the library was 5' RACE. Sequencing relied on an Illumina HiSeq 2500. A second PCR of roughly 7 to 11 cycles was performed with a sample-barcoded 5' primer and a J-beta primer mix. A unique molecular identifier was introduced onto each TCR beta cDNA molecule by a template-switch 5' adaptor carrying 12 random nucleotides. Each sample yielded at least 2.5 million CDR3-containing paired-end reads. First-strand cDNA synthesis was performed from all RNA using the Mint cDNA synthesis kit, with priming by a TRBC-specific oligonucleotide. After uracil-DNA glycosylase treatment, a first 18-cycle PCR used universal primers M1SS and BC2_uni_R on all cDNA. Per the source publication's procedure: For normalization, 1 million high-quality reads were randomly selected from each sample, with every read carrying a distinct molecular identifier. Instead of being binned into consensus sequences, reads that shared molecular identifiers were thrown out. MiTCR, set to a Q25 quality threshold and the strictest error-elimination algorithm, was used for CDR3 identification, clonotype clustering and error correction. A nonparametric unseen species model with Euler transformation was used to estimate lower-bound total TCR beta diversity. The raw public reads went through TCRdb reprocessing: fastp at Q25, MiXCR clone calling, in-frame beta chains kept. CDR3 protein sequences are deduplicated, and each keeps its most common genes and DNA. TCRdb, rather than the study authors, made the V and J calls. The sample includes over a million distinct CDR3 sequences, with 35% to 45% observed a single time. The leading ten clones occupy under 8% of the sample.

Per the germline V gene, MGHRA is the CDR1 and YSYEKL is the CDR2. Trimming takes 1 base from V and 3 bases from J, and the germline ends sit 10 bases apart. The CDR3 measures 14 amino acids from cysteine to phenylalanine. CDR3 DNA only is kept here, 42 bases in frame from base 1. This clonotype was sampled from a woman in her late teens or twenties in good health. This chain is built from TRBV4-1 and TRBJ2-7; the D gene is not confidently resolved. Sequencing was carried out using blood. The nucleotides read TGCGCCAGCAGCCAAGGGTCGGTCAGCTACGAGCAGTACTTC. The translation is CASSQGSVSYEQYF.